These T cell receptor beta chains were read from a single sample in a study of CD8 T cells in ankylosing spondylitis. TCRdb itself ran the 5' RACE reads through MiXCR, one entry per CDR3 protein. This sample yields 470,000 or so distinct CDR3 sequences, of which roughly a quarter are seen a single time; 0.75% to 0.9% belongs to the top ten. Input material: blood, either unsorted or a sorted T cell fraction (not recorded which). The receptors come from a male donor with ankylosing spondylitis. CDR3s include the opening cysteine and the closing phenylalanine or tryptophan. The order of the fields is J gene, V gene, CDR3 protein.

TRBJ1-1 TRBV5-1 CASSVGQAAGMNTEAFF
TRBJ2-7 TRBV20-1 CSAKNRGPSYEQYF
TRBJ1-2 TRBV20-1 CSVPGYGYTF
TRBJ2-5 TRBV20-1 CSAETSGSSRETQYF
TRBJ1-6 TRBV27 CASRDSRGNSPLHF
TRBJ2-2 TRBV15 CATSRDRPQNTGELFF
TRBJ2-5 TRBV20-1 CSARGGTQETQYF
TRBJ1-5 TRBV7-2 CASSLRDGSNQPQHF
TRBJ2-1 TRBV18 CASSPPTGNEQFF
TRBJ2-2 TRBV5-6 CASSSTGFLNTGELFF
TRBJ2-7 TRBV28 CASSAGTGGAYEQYF
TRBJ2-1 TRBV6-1 CAIKGTTGYNEQFF
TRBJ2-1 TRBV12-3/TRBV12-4 CASSPGLAGANEQFF
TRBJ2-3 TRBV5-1 CASSFAGFEDTQYF
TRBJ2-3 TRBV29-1 CSATKGEGTPSTDTQYF
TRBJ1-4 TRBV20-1 CSASGGTGINEKLFF
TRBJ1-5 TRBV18 CASSPGQGNSNQPQHF
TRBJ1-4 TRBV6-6 CASSSRQNEKLFF
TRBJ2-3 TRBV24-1 CATSVAGGTFKSDTQYF
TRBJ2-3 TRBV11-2 CASSSGLAAVGTQYF
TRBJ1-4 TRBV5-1 CASTRGGESNEKLFF
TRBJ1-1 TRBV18 CASSPPGGYGRYEAFF
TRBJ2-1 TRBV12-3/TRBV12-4 CASSSGGTGYGNEQFF
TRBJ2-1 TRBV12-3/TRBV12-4 CASIQGGAYNEQFF
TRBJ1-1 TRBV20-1 CSARVPYTRNTEAFF
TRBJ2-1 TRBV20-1 CSANPGNKDEQFF
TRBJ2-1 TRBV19 CASSIEGSGRAQQFF
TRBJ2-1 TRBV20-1 CSANRGDEQFF
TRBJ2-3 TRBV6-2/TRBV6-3 CASSYGLARRDTQYF
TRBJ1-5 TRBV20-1 CSARLSIIQPQHF
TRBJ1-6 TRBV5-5 CASTPLGQRNSPLHF
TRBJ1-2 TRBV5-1 CASSLEGGNYGYTF
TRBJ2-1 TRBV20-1 CSAGGLAGAGSEQFF
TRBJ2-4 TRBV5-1 CASSLDLRGGRSSF
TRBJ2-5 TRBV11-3 CASSSLGGRGETQYF
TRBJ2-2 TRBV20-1 CSARMFAEGSGELFF
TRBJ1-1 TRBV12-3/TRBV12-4 CASSFGVVSEAFF
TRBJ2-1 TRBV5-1 CASSFGTSGSYNEQFF
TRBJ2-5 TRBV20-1 CSVKTGGFETQYF
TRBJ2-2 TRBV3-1 CASSQAGAGGELFF
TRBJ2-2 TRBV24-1 CATSDAGTGVGGELFF
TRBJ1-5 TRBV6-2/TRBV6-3 CAAGVNQPQHF
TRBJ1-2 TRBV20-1 CSASIPGLGPHGYTF
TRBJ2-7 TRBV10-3 CAISESGSSYEQYF
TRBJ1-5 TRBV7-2 CASSLHSVERQPQHF
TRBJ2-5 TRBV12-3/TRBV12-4 CASSPRVVPQETQYF
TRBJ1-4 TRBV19 CASGTAGIIEKLFF
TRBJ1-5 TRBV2 CASSERRADSNQPQHF
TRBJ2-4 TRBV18 CASSPTGAVKNIQYF
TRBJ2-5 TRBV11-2 CASSLDRGRWETQYF
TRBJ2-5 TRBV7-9 CASSLRRTYQETQYF
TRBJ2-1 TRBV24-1 CATSTGSGNEQFF
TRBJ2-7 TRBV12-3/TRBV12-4 CASSDTGGGRIDEQYF
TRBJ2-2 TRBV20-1 CSARAPGTALTGELFF
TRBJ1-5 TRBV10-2 CASHGGGGYSNQPQHF